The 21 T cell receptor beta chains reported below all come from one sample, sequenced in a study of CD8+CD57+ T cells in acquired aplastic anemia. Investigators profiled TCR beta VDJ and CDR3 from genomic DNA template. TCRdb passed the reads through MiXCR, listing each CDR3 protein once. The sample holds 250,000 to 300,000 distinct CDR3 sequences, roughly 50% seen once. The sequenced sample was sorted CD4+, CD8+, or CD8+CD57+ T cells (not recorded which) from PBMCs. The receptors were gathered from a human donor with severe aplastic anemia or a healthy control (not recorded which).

The DNA for the CDR3 is TGTGCCAGCAGCTTAGCCCGGACAGGTCGGGGAAACACCATATATTTT. Its protein is CASSLARTGRGNTIYF. The chain is built from TRBV7-9 and TRBJ1-3, with 7 bases lining up with TRBD1. The CDR3 has 16 amino acids. Germline loops: CDR1 SEHNR, CDR2 FQNEAQ (reference sequence). V lost 0 bases to trimming and J lost 4 bases; unmatched junction nucleotides: 6.

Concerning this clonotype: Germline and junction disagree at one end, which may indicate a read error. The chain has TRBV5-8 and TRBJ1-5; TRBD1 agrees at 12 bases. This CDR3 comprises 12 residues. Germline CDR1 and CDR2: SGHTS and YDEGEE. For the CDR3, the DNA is TGCGCCAGCAGCAGGGACAGGGGGCACGAGCATTTT. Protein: CASSRDRGHEHF.

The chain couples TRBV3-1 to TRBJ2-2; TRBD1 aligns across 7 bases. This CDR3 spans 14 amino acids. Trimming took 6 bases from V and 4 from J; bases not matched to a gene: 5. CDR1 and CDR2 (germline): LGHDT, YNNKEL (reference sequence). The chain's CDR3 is CASSLQGSTGELFF. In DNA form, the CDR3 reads TGTGCCAGCAGTCTACAGGGGAGCACCGGGGAGCTGTTTTTT.

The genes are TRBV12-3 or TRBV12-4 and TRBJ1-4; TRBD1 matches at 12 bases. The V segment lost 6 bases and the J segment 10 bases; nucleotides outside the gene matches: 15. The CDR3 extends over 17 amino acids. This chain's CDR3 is CASSPRDGTGGAGKLFF. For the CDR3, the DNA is TGTGCCAGCAGCCCCCGGGATGGGACAGGGGGCGCGGGAAAACTGTTTTTT.

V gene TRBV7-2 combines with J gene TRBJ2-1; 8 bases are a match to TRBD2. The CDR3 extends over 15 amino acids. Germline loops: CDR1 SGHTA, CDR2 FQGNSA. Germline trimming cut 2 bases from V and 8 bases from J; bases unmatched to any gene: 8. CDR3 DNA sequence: TGTGCCAGCAGCTTATTCAGTAGCGGGAACTATGAGCAGTTCTTC. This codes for CASSLFSSGNYEQFF.

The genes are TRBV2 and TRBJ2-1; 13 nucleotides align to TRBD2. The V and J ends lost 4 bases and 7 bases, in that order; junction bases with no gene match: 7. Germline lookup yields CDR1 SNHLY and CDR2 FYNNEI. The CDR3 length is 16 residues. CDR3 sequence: CASSATSGGARNEQFF. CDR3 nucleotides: TGTGCCAGCAGTGCTACTAGCGGGGGGGCGAGGAATGAGCAGTTCTTC.

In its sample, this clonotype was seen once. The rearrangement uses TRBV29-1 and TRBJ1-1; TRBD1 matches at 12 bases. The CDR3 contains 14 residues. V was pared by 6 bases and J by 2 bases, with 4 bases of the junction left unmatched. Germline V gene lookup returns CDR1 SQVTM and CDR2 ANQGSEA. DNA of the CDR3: TGCAGCGTGTGGGACAGGGGGCCTAACACTGAAGCTTTCTTT. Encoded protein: CSVWDRGPNTEAFF.

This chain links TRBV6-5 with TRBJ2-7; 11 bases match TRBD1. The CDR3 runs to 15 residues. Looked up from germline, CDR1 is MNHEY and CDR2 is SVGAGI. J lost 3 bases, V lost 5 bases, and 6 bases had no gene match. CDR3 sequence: CASSRDRGLIYEQYF. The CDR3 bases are TGTGCCAGCAGTAGGGACAGGGGGTTGATCTACGAGCAGTACTTC.

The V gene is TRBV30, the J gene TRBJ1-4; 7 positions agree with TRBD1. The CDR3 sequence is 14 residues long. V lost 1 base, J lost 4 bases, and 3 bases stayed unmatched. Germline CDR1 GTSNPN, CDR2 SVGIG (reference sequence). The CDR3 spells CAWSEQGFNEKLFF. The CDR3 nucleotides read TGTGCCTGGAGTGAACAGGGGTTTAATGAAAAACTGTTTTTT.

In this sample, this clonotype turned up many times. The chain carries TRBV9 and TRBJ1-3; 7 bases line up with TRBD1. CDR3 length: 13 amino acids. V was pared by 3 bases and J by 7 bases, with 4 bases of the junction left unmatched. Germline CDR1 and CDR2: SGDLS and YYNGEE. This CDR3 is CASSASGGNTIYF. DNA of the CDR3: TGTGCCAGCAGCGCGTCAGGGGGGAACACCATATATTTT.

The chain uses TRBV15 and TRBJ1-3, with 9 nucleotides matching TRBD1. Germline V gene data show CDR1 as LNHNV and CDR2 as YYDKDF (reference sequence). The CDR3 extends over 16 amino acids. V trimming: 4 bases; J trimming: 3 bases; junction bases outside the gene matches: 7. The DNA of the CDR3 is TGTGCCACCAGCAAAAGACAGGGGGTTTTTGGAAACACCATATATTTT. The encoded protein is CATSKRQGVFGNTIYF.

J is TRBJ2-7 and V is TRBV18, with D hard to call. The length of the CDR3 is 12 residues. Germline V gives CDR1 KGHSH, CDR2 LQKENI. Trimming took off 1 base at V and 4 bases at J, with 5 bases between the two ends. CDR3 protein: CASSPLEYEQYF. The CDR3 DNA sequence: TGTGCCAGCTCACCACTGGAGTACGAGCAGTACTTC.

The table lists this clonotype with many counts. CDR3 nucleotides: TGCAGTGCTAGTTACCCGGGACAGGGCCTCTCTGGAAACACCATATATTTT. Amino acids: CSASYPGQGLSGNTIYF. The chain combines TRBV20-1 with TRBJ1-3, with 9 bases lining up with TRBD1. The CDR3 totals 17 residues. V dropped 3 bases and J dropped 0; count of bases not matched to a gene: 9. Germline V gene data show CDR1 as DFQATT and CDR2 as SNEGSKA (reference sequence).

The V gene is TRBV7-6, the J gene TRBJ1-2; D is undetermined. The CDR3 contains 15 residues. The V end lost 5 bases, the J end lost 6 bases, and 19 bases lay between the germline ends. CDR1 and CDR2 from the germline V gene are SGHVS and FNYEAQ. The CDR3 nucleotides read TGTGCCAGCAGCCTCCTCCGGGGAGGTTTGGATGGCTACACCTTC. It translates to CASSLLRGGLDGYTF.

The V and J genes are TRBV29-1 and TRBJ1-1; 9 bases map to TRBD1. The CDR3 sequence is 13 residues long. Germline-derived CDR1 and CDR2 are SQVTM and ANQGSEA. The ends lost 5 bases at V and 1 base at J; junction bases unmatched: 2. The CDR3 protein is CSVPGQGNTEAFF. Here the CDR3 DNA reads TGCAGCGTTCCGGGACAGGGGAACACTGAAGCTTTCTTT.

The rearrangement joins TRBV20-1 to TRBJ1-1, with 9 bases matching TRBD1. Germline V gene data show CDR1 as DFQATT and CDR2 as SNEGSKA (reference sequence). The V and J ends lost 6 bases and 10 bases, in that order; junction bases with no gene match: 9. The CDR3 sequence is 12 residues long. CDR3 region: CSASTGGVVAFF. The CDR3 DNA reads TGCAGTGCGAGCACAGGGGGCGTTGTAGCTTTCTTT.

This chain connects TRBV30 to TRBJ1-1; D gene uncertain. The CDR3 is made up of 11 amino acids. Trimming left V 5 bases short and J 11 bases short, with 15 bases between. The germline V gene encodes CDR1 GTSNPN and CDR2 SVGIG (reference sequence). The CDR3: CAWDQVANAFF. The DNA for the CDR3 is TGTGCCTGGGATCAGGTGGCTAACGCTTTCTTT.

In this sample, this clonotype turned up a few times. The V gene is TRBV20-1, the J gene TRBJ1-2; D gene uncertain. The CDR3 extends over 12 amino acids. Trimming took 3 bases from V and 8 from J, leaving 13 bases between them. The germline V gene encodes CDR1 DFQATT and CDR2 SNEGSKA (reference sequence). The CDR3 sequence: CSASVQARGYTF. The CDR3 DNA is TGCAGTGCTAGTGTCCAGGCGAGGGGCTACACCTTC.

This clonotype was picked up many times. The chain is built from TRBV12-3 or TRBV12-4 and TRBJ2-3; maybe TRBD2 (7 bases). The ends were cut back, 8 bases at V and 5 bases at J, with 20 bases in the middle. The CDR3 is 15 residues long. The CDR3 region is CASLTRGAGGDTQYF. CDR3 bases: TGTGCCAGCCTAACCCGGGGGGCCGGCGGAGATACGCAGTATTTT.

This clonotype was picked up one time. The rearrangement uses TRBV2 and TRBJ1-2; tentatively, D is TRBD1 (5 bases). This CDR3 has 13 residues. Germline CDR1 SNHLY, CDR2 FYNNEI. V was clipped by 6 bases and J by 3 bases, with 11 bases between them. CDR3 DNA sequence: TGTGCCAGCAGAATACAGGAGGACTATGGCTACACCTTC. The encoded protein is CASRIQEDYGYTF.

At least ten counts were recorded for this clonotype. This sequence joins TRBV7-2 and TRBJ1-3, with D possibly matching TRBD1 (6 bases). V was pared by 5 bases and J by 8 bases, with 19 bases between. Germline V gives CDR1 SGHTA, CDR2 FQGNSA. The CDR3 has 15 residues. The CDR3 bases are TGTGCCAGCAGCCTTCGGACGGGGGCCCCGGACACCATATATTTT. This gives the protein CASSLRTGAPDTIYF. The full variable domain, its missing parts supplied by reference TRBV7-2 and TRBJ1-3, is GAGVSQSPSNKVTEKGKDVELRCDPISGHTALYWYRQSLGQGLEFLIYFQGNSAPDKSGLPSDRFSAERTGGSVSTLTIQRTQQEDSAVYLCASSLRTGAPDTIYFGEGSWLTVV.